This T cell receptor (beta chain) is from a study of blood T cell repertoires in COVID-19. The wider study: Acute and convalescent COVID-19 samples came from the United States, Italy and Spain. Sample material is recorded as cDNA or gDNA derived from T cells, B-cell-depleted T cells, or PBMCs.

CDR3 length: 15 amino acids. The V and J ends lost 2 bases and 5 bases respectively, with 12 bases between them. Germline-derived CDR1 and CDR2 are SNHLY and FYNNEI. Per the authors' pipeline: Researchers report that nucleated cell counts were estimated from reference gene primer amplification. Using immunoSEQ multiplex PCR, the repertoire was profiled, and TCRdb retains in-frame clones only, with some absent. The DNA was the basis for D and trimming; V, J and clone size are from that table. Of nearly 200,000 clones in the sample, around four fifths were seen once. The clonotype was recovered from a human donor in a cohort sampled during active COVID-19. The sequenced material came from peripheral blood. The genes are TRBV2 and TRBJ2-2; D is perhaps TRBD1 (6 bases). CDR3 protein: CASSEIRGATGELFF. CDR3 DNA: TGTGCCAGCAGTGAAATCAGGGGCGCGACCGGGGAGCTGTTTTTT. Using reference TRBV2 and TRBJ2-2 for the parts outside the CDR3, the full variable domain is EPEVTQTPSHQVTQMGQEVILRCVPISNHLYFYWYRQILGQKVEFLVSFYNNEISEKSEIFDDQFSVERPDGSNFTLKIRSTKLEDSAMYFCASSEIRGATGELFFGEGSRLTVL.